The source of this T cell receptor (beta chain) is a study of Graves' ophthalmopathy and Graves' hyperthyroidism. For the study at large: The term stable hyperthyroidism indicated an absence of ophthalmopathy within 18 months of follow-up.

Details on this clonotype: Its antigen is undetermined.

Broader study findings: Distinction of ophthalmopathy from stable hyperthyroidism by a 13-signature model reached nearly 90% sensitivity and approximately 80% specificity. Ophthalmopathy progression prediction by the model yielded a sensitivity of about 70% and a specificity of roughly 74%. Clonotypes were expanded in thyroid at above 0.001 frequency, and most also appeared in blood.

The CDR3 has 14 residues. The V gene lost 3 bases and the J gene lost 1 base, with 9 bases spanning the gap. Germline CDR1 is SNHLY and CDR2 is FYNNEI. Scientists amplified the TCR beta CDR3 regions from RNA transcripts. RT-PCR in the first round used HTBI primers; a second-round multiplex PCR followed. MiXCR was run by TCRdb on the multiplex PCR reads, yielding one entry per CDR3 protein. The repertoire holds around 590,000 distinct CDR3 sequences, 35% to 45% seen once, with 4% to 5% in the top ten. Sequencing input: peripheral blood or thyroid tissue (not recorded which). The source is an adult man with Graves' hyperthyroidism. The chain joins TRBV2 to TRBJ1-1, with D perhaps matching TRBD1 (6 bases). The CDR3 bases are TGTGCCAGCAGTGACCAACAGGGGAACACTGAAGCTTTCTTT. Translation: CASSDQQGNTEAFF.